The present T cell receptor beta chain was sequenced within a study of CD8 T cells in ankylosing spondylitis. Study observations and caveats: What appeared characteristic of ankylosing spondylitis blood was a TCR beta motif of eight highly homologous variants.

Trimming stripped 0 bases from V and 3 bases from J, with 6 bases between. The CDR3 is 14 residues long. CDR1 and CDR2 (germline): WSHSY, SAAADI. TCRdb re-called the 5' RACE reads through MiXCR, storing one row per CDR3 protein. The sample consists of under 400,000 distinct CDR3 sequences, under 14% of them appearing once. Ten or more counts support this clonotype. What it binds is not known. J is TRBJ2-1 and V is TRBV10-2; D call uncertain. This sequence originates from a female donor with ankylosing spondylitis or in good health (not recorded which). The sample consisted of blood, either unsorted or a sorted T cell fraction (not recorded which). The CDR3 spells CASSESSLYNEQFF. CDR3 sequence (DNA): TGCGCCAGCAGTGAGTCGTCACTCTACAATGAGCAGTTCTTC.